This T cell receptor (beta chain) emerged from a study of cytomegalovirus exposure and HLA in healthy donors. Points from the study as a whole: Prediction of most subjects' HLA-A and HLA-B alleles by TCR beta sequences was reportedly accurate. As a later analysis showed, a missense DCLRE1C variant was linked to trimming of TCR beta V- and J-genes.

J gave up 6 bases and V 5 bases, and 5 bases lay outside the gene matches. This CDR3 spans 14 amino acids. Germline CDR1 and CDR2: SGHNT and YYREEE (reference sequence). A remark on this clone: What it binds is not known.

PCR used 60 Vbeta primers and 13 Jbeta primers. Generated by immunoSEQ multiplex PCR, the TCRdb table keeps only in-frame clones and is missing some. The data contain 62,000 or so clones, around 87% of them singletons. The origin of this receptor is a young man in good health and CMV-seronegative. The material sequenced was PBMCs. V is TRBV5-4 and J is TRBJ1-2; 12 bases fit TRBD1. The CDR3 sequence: CASRGTGGRDGYTF. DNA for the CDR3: TGTGCCAGCAGGGGGACAGGGGGCAGGGATGGCTACACCTTC.